Below are 7 T cell receptor beta chains sequenced from a single sample in a study of blood T cell repertoires in COVID-19. Assay: immunoSEQ multiplex PCR; the TCRdb copy retains only in-frame clones and omits some. The sample has 450,000 to 500,000 clones, roughly nine tenths seen once. Sequenced sample: PBMCs or T cells enriched from blood (not recorded which). The receptor source for this set is a woman in her sixties or seventies who had recovered from COVID-19.

The chain couples TRBV30 to TRBJ1-4, with D tentatively TRBD1 (5 bases). V was shortened by 2 bases and J by 7 bases, with 14 bases between the two germline ends. Germline V CDR1 and CDR2: GTSNPN, SVGIG (reference sequence). The CDR3 is 14 residues long. CDR3 loop: CAWSLGVLSEKLFF. Here the CDR3 DNA reads TGTGCCTGGAGTCTAGGGGTCCTCAGTGAAAAACTGTTTTTT.

The CDR3 region has the DNA TGTGCCAGCAGCGTGGGGACTAGTTCCGGCGATGAGCAGTTCTTC. Its translation: CASSVGTSSGDEQFF. The V gene is TRBV3-1 (or the pseudogene TRBV3-2), the J gene TRBJ2-1; 8 bases are a match to TRBD2. Trimming removed 5 bases from V and 8 bases from J; junction bases left unmatched: 11. The CDR3 covers 15 residues. Germline V gene sequence: CDR1 LGHDT, CDR2 YNNKEL (reference sequence).

J is TRBJ1-2 and V is TRBV7-9, with TRBD1 identical over 9 bases. V shed 5 bases and J 4 bases; nucleotides not matched to a gene: 11. This CDR3 contains 16 residues. Germline lookup yields CDR1 SEHNR and CDR2 FQNEAQ (reference sequence). As DNA, the CDR3 is TGTGCCAGCAGCGGTACCCCACAGGGGGCGTCCTATGGCTACACCTTC. Translation gives CASSGTPQGASYGYTF.

The gene calls are TRBV9 and TRBJ1-3; D is undetermined. The CDR3 length is 16 residues. CDR1 and CDR2 from the germline V gene are SGDLS and YYNGEE. V was shortened by 0 bases and J by 0 bases, with 10 bases between the two germline ends. The CDR3 DNA reads TGTGCCAGCAGCGTAGATTCCAGATCCTCTGGAAACACCATATATTTT. Protein sequence: CASSVDSRSSGNTIYF.

This clone was counted a single time. V and J are TRBV5-1 and TRBJ2-1, with 13 nucleotides matching TRBD2. The CDR3 sequence is 19 residues long. Germline V gene data show CDR1 as SGHRS and CDR2 as YFSETQ. V lost 7 bases, J lost 0 bases, and 13 bases stayed unmatched. CDR3 coding DNA: TGCGCCAGCGGCGACCTTGGACTAGCGGGGGCCTTCTCCTACAATGAGCAGTTCTTC. The encoded protein is CASGDLGLAGAFSYNEQFF.

J is TRBJ1-4 and V is TRBV13, with 10 nucleotides matching TRBD1. V was clipped by 4 bases and J by 4 bases; unmatched bases: 12. CDR3 length: 18 amino acids. CDR1 and CDR2 from the germline V gene are PRHDT and FYEKMQ (reference sequence). The CDR3 bases are TGTGCCAGCAGCTCCACTAGTTCGGGGACAGGGGTTAATGAAAAACTGTTTTTT. Its protein is CASSSTSSGTGVNEKLFF.

V gene TRBV11-2 combines with J gene TRBJ2-7, with D maybe TRBD2 (5 bases). Per germline, CDR1 SGHAT and CDR2 FQNNGV. The CDR3 has 15 amino acids. V was trimmed by 0 bases and J by 5 bases, leaving 14 bases between them. This CDR3 is CASSLEMDFRNEQYV. The CDR3 DNA is TGTGCCAGCAGCTTAGAAATGGACTTCCGGAACGAGCAGTACGTC.